This TCR beta chain was recovered during a study of vaccination and CD4 T cells after COVID-19. Study details: There were six male and four female convalescents, and two of them were Hispanic.

With 3 bases removed from V and 6 bases from J, the gap between germline ends came to 30 bases. The CDR3 runs 19 residues. Germline V gene lookup returns CDR1 DFQATT and CDR2 SNEGSKA (reference sequence). This sample's treatment: approximately nine-day PBMC culture with coronavirus spike peptide pools or control peptides (ViraFEST assay). Once peptide pools had expanded antigen-specific T cells, ViraFEST sequenced TCRs. For this clonotype: The antigen is not known.

The Oncomine TCR Beta short-read assay sequenced DNA from cultured CD4+ T cells. TCRdb re-called the PCR reads with MiXCR, one entry per CDR3 protein. The sample yields some 8,400 distinct CDR3 sequences, about 50% seen once. The chain combines TRBV20-1 with TRBJ2-1; the D call may be TRBD1 or TRBD2 (5 bases each). The sample comprised CD4+ T cells from blood, cultured in vitro. The sequence was collected from a human donor who had recovered from COVID-19. The CDR3 nucleotides are TGCAGTGCTAGGCCAGGGAGACTGGGTAGGCTTCCTACGGGCAATGAGCAGTTCTTC. It codes for CSARPGRLGRLPTGNEQFF.